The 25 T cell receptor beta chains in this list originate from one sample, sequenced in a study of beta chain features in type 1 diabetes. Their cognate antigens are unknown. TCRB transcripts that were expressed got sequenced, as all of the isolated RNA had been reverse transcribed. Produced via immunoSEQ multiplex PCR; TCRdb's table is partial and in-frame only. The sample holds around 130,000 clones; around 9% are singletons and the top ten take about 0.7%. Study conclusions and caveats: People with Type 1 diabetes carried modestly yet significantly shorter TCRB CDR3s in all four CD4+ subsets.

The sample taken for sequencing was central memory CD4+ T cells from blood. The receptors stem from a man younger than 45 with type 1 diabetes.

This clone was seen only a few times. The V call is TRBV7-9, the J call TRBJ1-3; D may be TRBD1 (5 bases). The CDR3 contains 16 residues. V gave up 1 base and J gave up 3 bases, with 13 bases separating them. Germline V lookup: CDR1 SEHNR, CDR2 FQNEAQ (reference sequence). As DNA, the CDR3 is TGTGCCAGCAGCTTAGGGACACTCGACTTTGGAAACACCATATATTTT. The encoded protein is CASSLGTLDFGNTIYF.

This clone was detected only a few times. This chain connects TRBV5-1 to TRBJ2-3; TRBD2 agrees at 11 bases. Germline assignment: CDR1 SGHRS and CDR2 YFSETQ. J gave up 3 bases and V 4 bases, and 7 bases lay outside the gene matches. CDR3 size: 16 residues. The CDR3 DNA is TGCGCCAGCAGCCCCTTTAGCGGGGGGGCGACAGATACGCAGTATTTT. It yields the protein CASSPFSGGATDTQYF.

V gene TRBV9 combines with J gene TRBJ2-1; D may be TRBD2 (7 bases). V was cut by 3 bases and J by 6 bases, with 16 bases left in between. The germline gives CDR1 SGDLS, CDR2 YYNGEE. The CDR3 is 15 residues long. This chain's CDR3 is CASSAWGGGLNEQFF. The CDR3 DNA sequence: TGTGCCAGCAGCGCCTGGGGAGGGGGGCTCAATGAGCAGTTCTTC.

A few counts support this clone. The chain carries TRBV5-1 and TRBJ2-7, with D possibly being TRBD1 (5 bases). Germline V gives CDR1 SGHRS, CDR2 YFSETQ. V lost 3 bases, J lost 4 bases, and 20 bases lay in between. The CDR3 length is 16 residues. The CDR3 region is CASSSSERTNSYEQYF. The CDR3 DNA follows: TGCGCCAGCAGCTCATCCGAAAGGACAAATTCATACGAGCAGTACTTC.

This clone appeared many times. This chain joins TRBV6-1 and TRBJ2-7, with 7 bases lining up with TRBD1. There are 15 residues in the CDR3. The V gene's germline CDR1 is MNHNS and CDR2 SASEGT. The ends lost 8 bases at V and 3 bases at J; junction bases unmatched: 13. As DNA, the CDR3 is TGTGCCAGCTCCCTCCGGGACAGCTTCCTCTACGAGCAGTACTTC. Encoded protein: CASSLRDSFLYEQYF.

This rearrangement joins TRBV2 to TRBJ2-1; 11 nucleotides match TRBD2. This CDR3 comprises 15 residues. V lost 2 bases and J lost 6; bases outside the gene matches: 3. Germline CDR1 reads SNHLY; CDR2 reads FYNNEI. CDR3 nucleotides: TGTGCCAGCAGTGAACGGCTAGCGGGGGGCAATGAGCAGTTCTTC. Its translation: CASSERLAGGNEQFF.

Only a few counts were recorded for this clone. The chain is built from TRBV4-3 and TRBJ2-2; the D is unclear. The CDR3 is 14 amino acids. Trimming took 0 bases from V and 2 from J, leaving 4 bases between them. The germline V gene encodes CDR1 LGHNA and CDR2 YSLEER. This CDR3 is CASSQDYNTGELFF. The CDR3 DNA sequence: TGCGCCAGCAGCCAAGACTACAACACCGGGGAGCTGTTTTTT.

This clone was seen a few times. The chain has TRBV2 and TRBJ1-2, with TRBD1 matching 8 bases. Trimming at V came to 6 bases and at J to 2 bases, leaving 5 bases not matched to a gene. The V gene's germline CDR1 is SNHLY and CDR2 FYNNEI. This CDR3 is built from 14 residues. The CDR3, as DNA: TGTGCCAGCAGCCTGACAGGGGAGAACTATGGCTACACCTTC. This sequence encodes CASSLTGENYGYTF. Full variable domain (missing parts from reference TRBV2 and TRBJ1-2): EPEVTQTPSHQVTQMGQEVILRCVPISNHLYFYWYRQILGQKVEFLVSFYNNEISEKSEIFDDQFSVERPDGSNFTLKIRSTKLEDSAMYFCASSLTGENYGYTFGSGTRLTVV.

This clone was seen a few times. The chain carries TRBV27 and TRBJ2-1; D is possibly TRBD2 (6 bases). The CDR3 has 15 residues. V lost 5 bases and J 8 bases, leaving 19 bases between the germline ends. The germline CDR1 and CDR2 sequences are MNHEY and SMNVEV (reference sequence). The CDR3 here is CASSMGRDFNYEQFF. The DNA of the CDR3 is TGTGCCAGCAGTATGGGCCGGGACTTTAACTATGAGCAGTTCTTC.

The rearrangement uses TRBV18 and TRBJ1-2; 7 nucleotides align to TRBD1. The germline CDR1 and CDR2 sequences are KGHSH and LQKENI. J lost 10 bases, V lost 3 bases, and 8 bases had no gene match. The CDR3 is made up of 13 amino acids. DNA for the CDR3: TGTGCCAGCTCACCGCAGAGTGACAGGGACTACACCTTC. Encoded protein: CASSPQSDRDYTF.

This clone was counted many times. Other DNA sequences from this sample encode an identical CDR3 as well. The CDR3 DNA reads as TGCGCCAGCAGACAGGGGGACCAGCCCCAGCATTTT. Its protein is CASRQGDQPQHF. V gene TRBV10-2 combines with J gene TRBJ1-5; 8 bases align to TRBD1. V trimming: 6 bases; J trimming: 7 bases; junction bases outside the gene matches: 2. CDR3 length: 12 amino acids. CDR1 and CDR2 (germline): WSHSY, SAAADI.

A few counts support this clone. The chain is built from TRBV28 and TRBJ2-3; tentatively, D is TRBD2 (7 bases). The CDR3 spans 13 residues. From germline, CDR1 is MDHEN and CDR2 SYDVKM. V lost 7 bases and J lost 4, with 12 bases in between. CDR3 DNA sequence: TGTGCCAGCATTAGGGGGGGGGCAGATACGCAGTATTTT. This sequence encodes CASIRGGADTQYF.

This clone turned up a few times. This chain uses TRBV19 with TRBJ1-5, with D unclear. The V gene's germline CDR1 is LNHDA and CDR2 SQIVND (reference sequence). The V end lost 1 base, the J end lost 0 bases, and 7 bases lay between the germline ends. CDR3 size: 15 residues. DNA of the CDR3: TGTGCCAGTAGTATAGCGCGTTATAGCAATCAGCCCCAGCATTTT. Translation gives CASSIARYSNQPQHF.

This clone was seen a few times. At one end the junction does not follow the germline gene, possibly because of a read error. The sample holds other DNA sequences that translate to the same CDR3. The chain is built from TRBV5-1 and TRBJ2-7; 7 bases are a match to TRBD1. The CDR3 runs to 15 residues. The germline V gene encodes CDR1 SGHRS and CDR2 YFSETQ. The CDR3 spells CASSHQGDPLAEQYF. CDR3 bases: TGTGCCAGCAGCCACCAGGGGGACCCCCTCGCGGAGCAGTACTTC.

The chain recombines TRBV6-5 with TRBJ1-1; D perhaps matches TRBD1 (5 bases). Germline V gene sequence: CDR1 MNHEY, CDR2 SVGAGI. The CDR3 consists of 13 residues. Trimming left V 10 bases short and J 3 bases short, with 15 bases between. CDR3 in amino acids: CATRRVGDTEAFF. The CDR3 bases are TGTGCCACCCGCCGGGTAGGGGACACTGAAGCTTTCTTT.

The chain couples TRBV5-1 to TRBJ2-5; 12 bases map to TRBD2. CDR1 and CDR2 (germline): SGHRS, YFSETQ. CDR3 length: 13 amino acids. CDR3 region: CACGLAGSETQYF. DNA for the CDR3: TGCGCTTGCGGACTAGCGGGAAGCGAGACCCAGTACTTC.

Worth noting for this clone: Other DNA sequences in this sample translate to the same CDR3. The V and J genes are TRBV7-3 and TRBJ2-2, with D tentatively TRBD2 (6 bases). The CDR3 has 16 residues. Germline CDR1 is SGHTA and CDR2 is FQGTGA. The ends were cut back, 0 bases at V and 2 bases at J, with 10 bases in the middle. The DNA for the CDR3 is TGTGCCAGCAGCTTAACGGGCGGGGCTAACACCGGGGAGCTGTTTTTT. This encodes CASSLTGGANTGELFF.

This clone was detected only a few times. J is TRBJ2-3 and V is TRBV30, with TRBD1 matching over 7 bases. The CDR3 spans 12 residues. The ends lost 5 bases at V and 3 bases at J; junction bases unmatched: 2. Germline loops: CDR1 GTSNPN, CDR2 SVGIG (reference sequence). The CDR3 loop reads CAWDRVTDTQYF. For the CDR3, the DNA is TGTGCCTGGGACAGGGTGACAGATACGCAGTATTTT.

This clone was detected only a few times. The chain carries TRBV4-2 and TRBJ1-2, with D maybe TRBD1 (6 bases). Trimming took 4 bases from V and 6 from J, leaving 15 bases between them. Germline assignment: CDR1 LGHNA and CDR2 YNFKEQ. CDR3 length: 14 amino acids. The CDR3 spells CASSPIGGLNGYTF. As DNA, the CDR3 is TGTGCCAGCAGCCCAATCGGGGGGCTGAATGGCTACACCTTC.

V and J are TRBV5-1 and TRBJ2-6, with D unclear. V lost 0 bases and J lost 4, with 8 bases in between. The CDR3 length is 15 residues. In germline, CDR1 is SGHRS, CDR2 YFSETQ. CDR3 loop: CASSLVGGGANVLTF. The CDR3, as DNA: TGCGCCAGCAGCTTGGTCGGCGGCGGGGCCAACGTCCTGACTTTC.

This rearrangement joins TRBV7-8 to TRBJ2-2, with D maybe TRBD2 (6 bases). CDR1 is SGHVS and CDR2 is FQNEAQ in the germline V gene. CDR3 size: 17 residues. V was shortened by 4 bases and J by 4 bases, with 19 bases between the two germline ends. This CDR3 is CASSSGGSLLLTGELFF. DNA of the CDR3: TGTGCCAGCAGCTCCGGAGGGTCCCTTCTCCTCACCGGGGAGCTGTTTTTT. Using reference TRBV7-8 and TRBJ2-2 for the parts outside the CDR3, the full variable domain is GAGVSQSPRYKVAKRGQDVALRCDPISGHVSLFWYQQALGQGPEFLTYFQNEAQLDKSGLPSDRFFAERPEGSVSTLKIQRTQQEDSAVYLCASSSGGSLLLTGELFFGEGSRLTVL.

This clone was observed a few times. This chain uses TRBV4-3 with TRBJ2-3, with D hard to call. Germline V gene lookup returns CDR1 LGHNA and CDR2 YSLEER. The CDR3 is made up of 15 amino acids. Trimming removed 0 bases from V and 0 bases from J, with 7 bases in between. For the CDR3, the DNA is TGCGCCAGCAGCCAAGAGATTAGAAGCACAGATACGCAGTATTTT. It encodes CASSQEIRSTDTQYF.

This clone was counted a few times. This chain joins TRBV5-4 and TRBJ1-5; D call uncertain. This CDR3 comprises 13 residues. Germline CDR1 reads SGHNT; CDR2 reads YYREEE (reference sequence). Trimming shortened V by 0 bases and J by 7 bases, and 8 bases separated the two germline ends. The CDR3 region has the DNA TGTGCCAGCAGCTTGGGGGCCAGCCAGCCCCAGCATTTT. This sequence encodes CASSLGASQPQHF.

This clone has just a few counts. CDR3 loop: CASGLINYEQYF. For the CDR3, the DNA is TGTGCTAGTGGTTTGATAAACTACGAGCAGTACTTC. The chain joins TRBV12-5 to TRBJ2-7; no reliable D call. V lost 2 bases and J lost 3, with 5 bases in between. Germline assignment: CDR1 LGHNT and CDR2 FRNRAP. The CDR3 spans 12 residues.

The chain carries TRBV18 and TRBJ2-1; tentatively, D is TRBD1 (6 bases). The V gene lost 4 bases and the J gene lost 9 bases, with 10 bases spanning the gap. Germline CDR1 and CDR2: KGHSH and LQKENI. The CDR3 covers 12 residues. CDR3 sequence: CASSQQGFEQFF. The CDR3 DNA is TGTGCCAGCTCACAACAGGGATTTGAGCAGTTCTTC. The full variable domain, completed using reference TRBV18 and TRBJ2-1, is NAGVMQNPRHLVRRRGQEARLRCSPMKGHSHVYWYRQLPEEGLKFMVYLQKENIIDESGMPKERFSAEFPKEGPSILRIQQVVRGDSAAYFCASSQQGFEQFFGPGTRLTVL.